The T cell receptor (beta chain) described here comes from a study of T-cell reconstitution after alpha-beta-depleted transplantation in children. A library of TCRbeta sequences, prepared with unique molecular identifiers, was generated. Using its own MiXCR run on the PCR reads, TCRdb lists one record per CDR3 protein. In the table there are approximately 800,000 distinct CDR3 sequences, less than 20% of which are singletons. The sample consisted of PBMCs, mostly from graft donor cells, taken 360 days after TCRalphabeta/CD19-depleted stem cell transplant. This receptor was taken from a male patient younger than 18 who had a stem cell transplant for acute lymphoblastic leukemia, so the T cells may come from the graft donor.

CDR3 amino acids: CASSRGGGPSYEQYF. CDR3 DNA sequence: TGTGCCAGCAGCCGGGGGGGAGGGCCATCCTACGAGCAGTACTTC. This sequence joins TRBV14 and TRBJ2-7; the match to TRBD2 covers 7 bases. CDR1 and CDR2 (germline): SGHDN, FVKESK. J gave up 1 base and V 4 bases, and 7 bases lay outside the gene matches. The length of the CDR3 is 15 residues.